Detailed here is one T cell receptor (beta chain). The junction differs from germline at one of its ends, possibly a read error. This record comes from a study of blood T cell repertoires in COVID-19. About the study: The origin of the acute and convalescent COVID-19 samples was the United States, Italy and Spain.

Source study methods: Cell counts per sample came from amplifying reference gene primers. Profiled with immunoSEQ multiplex PCR; TCRdb holds only in-frame clones, not every one. Clone size and V and J calls were adopted from that table, with D and trimming inferred from the DNA. The sample lists 200,000 to 250,000 clones; 75% to 85% were seen once. The CDR3 runs 9 residues. CDR1 WNHNN and CDR2 SYGVQD come from the germline V gene (reference sequence). Sequenced sample: peripheral blood. V gene TRBV10-1 combines with J gene TRBJ2-1, with a possible D match to TRBD2 (6 bases). The source of this sequence is a woman in her twenties or thirties with COVID-19, enrolled during active disease. The CDR3 region has the DNA TGCGCCAGCGGCGGAGGGAGGATCTTC. Translating gives CASGGGRIF.